Sequencing of this T cell receptor beta chain was carried out in a study of cytomegalovirus exposure and HLA in healthy donors. The PCR contained 60 Vbeta and 13 Jbeta primers. Sequenced by immunoSEQ multiplex PCR; TCRdb stores in-frame clones only, minus some. The sample includes some 140,000 clones, approximately 84% of them seen just once. General study findings and limits: DRB1 had the most TCR associations and HLA-C the fewest, a later analysis found, with rates varying by HLA locus. Researchers left out some V segments, among them TRBV6-2 and TRBV6-3, as indistinguishable.

Comment on this clone: Antigen specificity is unknown.

Per the germline V gene, CDR1 is KGHSH and CDR2 is LQKENI. This CDR3 region has 14 residues. Trimming pared 2 bases from V and 3 bases from J, leaving 10 bases between. This clonotype was sampled from a woman between 18 and 30 years old in good health and CMV-seronegative. V is TRBV18 and J is TRBJ1-1; D not resolved. Specimen: PBMCs. Here the CDR3 DNA reads TGTGCCAGCTCACCAGACCCCGGGGACACTGAAGCTTTCTTT. This gives the protein CASSPDPGDTEAFF.